The clone carrying this TCR beta chain was counted between two and nine times. These data belong to a study of CD8 T cells in ankylosing spondylitis. TCRdb re-derived calls from the 5' RACE reads in MiXCR, one entry per CDR3 protein. The sample contains 350,000 to 450,000 distinct CDR3 sequences, 20% to 25% of which appear only once. This CDR3 contains 14 residues. The germline V and J ends were trimmed by 3 bases and 1 base, with 10 bases remaining between them. The receptor was isolated from a male donor with ankylosing spondylitis or in good health (not recorded which). The chain couples TRBV12-3 or TRBV12-4 to TRBJ2-7, with D uncertain. Input material: blood, either unsorted or a sorted T cell fraction (not recorded which). The CDR3: CASSFSVLSYEQYF. The CDR3 bases are TGTGCCAGCAGTTTCTCTGTTTTATCCTACGAGCAGTACTTC.